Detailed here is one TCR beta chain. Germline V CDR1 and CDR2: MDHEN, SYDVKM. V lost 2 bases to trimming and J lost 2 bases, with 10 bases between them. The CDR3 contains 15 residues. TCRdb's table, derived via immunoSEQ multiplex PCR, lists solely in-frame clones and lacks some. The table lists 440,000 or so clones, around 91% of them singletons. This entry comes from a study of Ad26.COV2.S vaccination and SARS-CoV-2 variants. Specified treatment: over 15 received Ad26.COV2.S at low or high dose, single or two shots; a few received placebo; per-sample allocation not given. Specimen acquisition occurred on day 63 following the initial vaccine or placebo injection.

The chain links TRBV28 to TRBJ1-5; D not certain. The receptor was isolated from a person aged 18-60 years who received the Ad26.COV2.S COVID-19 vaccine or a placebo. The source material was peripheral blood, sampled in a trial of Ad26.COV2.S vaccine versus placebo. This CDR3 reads CASSLNPLGNQPQHF. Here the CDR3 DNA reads TGTGCCAGCAGTTTAAACCCCCTCGGCAATCAGCCCCAGCATTTT.